These 13 T cell receptor beta chains were sequenced from one sample in a study of Tregs in tolerant kidney transplant recipients. Some clones are missing from TCRdb's copy, which holds only in-frame ones; the method was immunoSEQ multiplex PCR. The repertoire holds 240,000 or so clones, with about 86% as singletons. Sequenced: CD4+ T cells from blood. The receptor set was obtained from a human donor in good health.

This clone was counted a single time. V and J are TRBV5-4 and TRBJ2-6; D gene ambiguous. CDR1 and CDR2 (germline): SGHNT, YYREEE (reference sequence). V was clipped by 4 bases and J by 0 bases, with 8 bases between them. CDR3 size: 15 residues. The CDR3 DNA sequence: TGTGCCAGCAGCCCGCCCCCCTCTGGGGCCAACGTCCTGACTTTC. It translates to CASSPPPSGANVLTF.

This chain uses TRBV9 with TRBJ1-3; a possible D gene is TRBD1 (5 bases). V was clipped by 2 bases and J by 8 bases, with 8 bases between them. Germline assignment: CDR1 SGDLS and CDR2 YYNGEE. This CDR3 contains 12 residues. CDR3 region: CASSVGLDTIYF. The CDR3 DNA is TGTGCCAGCAGCGTGGGACTCGACACCATATATTTT.

This clone was found a few times. The chain is built from TRBV7-9 and TRBJ2-3; tentatively, D is TRBD2 (5 bases). Trimming pared 0 bases from V and 0 bases from J, leaving 10 bases between. CDR3 length: 16 amino acids. Germline CDR1 reads SEHNR; CDR2 reads FQNEAQ (reference sequence). This CDR3 reads CASSLARSASTDTQYF. The CDR3 nucleotides are TGTGCCAGCAGCTTAGCTCGTAGCGCCAGCACAGATACGCAGTATTTT.

This chain uses TRBV9 with TRBJ2-1; 11 bases agree with TRBD2. The junction had 5 bases not matched to a gene; V was cut back by 2 bases and J by 7 bases. This CDR3 has 15 residues. Germline assignment: CDR1 SGDLS and CDR2 YYNGEE. CDR3 bases: TGTGCCAGCAGCGTTAGCGGGGGGGCCGTGAATGAGCAGTTCTTC. It encodes CASSVSGGAVNEQFF. The complete variable domain, with remaining parts taken from reference TRBV9 and TRBJ2-1, reads DSGVTQTPKHLITATGQRVTLRCSPRSGDLSVYWYQQSLDQGLQFLIQYYNGEERAKGNILERFSAQQFPDLHSELNLSSLELGDSALYFCASSVSGGAVNEQFFGPGTRLTVL.

The V call is TRBV6-1, the J call TRBJ2-2; D may match TRBD1 or TRBD2 (5 bases each). The CDR3 is 21 amino acids. V was clipped by 2 bases and J by 3 bases, with 28 bases between them. Germline-derived CDR1 and CDR2 are MNHNS and SASEGT. The CDR3 DNA reads as TGTGCCAGCAGTGAACTGATCACCCCGGGACGCGGAGTTCCGGACACCGGGGAGCTGTTTTTT. Protein sequence: CASSELITPGRGVPDTGELFF.

The V gene is TRBV27, the J gene TRBJ2-7; 11 bases are a match to TRBD2. This CDR3 has 14 amino acids. With 6 bases clipped from V and 1 base from J, the junction kept 2 bases outside the gene matches. Per germline, CDR1 MNHEY and CDR2 SMNVEV (reference sequence). CDR3 region: CASRLAGASYEQYF. The DNA of the CDR3 is TGTGCCAGCAGACTAGCGGGGGCGTCCTACGAGCAGTACTTC.

This clone was seen a few times. V usage is TRBV2 and J usage is TRBJ2-3; D is uncertain. Germline-derived CDR1 and CDR2 are SNHLY and FYNNEI. This CDR3 is built from 12 residues. With 3 bases removed from V and 4 bases from J, the gap between germline ends came to 5 bases. The DNA for the CDR3 is TGTGCCAGCAGTGAGGGCCCAGATACGCAGTATTTT. Its translation: CASSEGPDTQYF.

This chain connects TRBV6-9 to TRBJ2-1, with D perhaps assigned TRBD1 or TRBD2 (6 bases each). The CDR3 consists of 14 residues. V was pared by 9 bases and J by 6 bases, with 18 bases between. CDR1 MNHGY and CDR2 SVAAGI come from the germline V gene. CDR3 sequence reads: CARMRGEVVNEQFF. In nucleotides, the CDR3 is TGTGCCAGGATGAGGGGGGAGGTAGTCAATGAGCAGTTCTTC.

This sequence joins TRBV7-6 and TRBJ2-7; D might be TRBD1 or TRBD2, each matching 5 bases. The germline V gene encodes CDR1 SGHVS and CDR2 FNYEAQ. The CDR3 runs 15 residues. V was trimmed by 5 bases and J by 0 bases, leaving 14 bases between them. CDR3 region: CASSPGTDLSYEQYF. The CDR3 nucleotides read TGTGCCAGCAGCCCAGGGACGGACCTCTCCTACGAGCAGTACTTC.

J is TRBJ1-6 and V is TRBV9; the D gene is possibly TRBD1 (6 bases). V lost 0 bases, J lost 7 bases, and 11 bases lay in between. CDR1 and CDR2 (germline): SGDLS, YYNGEE. The CDR3 extends over 15 amino acids. The CDR3 DNA follows: TGTGCCAGCAGCGTAGAGGGGACATGGAATTCACCCCTCCACTTT. Translation gives CASSVEGTWNSPLHF.

This rearrangement joins TRBV5-6 to TRBJ2-7; the match to TRBD1 covers 9 bases. Germline V lookup: CDR1 SGHDT, CDR2 YYEEEE. V was pared by 0 bases and J by 3 bases, with 7 bases of the junction left unmatched. This CDR3 contains 16 residues. The CDR3 DNA reads as TGTGCCAGCAGCTTGGCTCGGACAGGGGATATCTACGAGCAGTACTTC. The encoded protein is CASSLARTGDIYEQYF.

The gene calls are TRBV6-1 and TRBJ2-7; TRBD1 matches 7 bases. The germline CDR1 and CDR2 sequences are MNHNS and SASEGT. V shed 2 bases, J shed 4 bases, and the junction held 17 bases outside the gene matches. This CDR3 contains 18 residues. CDR3 loop: CASSEWAPHRGFVYEQYF. DNA of the CDR3: TGTGCCAGCAGTGAATGGGCCCCTCACAGGGGATTTGTTTACGAGCAGTACTTC.

CDR3 coding DNA: TGCAGCGTTGAGAGGCAGGGGGCAGTCTACGAGCAGTACTTC. It is translated as CSVERQGAVYEQYF. The gene calls are TRBV29-1 and TRBJ2-7; 8 nucleotides line up with TRBD1. The CDR3 has 14 residues. Germline CDR1 SQVTM, CDR2 ANQGSEA. The V gene end was trimmed by 3 bases and the J gene end by 3 bases; junction bases not matched to a gene: 7.